The 10 T cell receptor beta chains listed next were all sequenced from one sample in a study of T cell repertoires in cytomegalovirus infection (dated by TCRdb to about 2019). The listed sequencing device is Illumina HiSeq 1500. TCRdb trimmed public reads at Q25 via fastp, called clones via MiXCR and kept in-frame beta chains. Rows are combined by CDR3 protein, so each entry shows the most common genes and DNA. For this sample the table gives roughly 990,000 distinct CDR3 sequences, of which under 40% were detected only once. Roughly 12% of the sample is in the top ten clones. No antigens are known for them. The treatment or condition tag for this specimen amounts to: in vitro stimulation with specific CMV peptide epitopes to enrich CMV-specific T cells. The source was cultured CD8+ T cells from PBMCs, collected from culture after CMV antigen stimulation. These receptors were obtained from a human donor in good health (CMV status not recorded). Some clones in this sample may be carry-over from other donors' samples.

The sample holds a few counts of this clonotype. This chain connects TRBV4-1 to TRBJ1-2; TRBD1 might be the D (6 bases). This CDR3 contains 13 residues. V was pared by 1 base and J by 7 bases, with 10 bases between. CDR1 is MGHRA and CDR2 is YSYEKL in the germline V gene. Here the CDR3 DNA reads TGCGCCAGCAGCCAAGTACAGGGTGGTGGCTACACCTTC. Amino acid sequence: CASSQVQGGGYTF.

J is TRBJ2-7 and V is TRBV12-3 or TRBV12-4, with D possibly matching TRBD1 (6 bases). V dropped 5 bases and J dropped 4 bases, with 12 bases sitting between them. CDR3 length: 13 amino acids. CDR3 sequence: CASSPGVEYEQYV. As DNA, the CDR3 is TGTGCCAGCAGTCCAGGGGTTGAATACGAGCAGTACGTC.

This clonotype was observed many times. The chain couples TRBV7-2 to TRBJ2-3; D could derive from TRBD1 or TRBD2 (6 bases each). V lost 3 bases and J lost 6, with 22 bases in between. CDR3 length equals 17 residues. Germline loops: CDR1 SGHTA, CDR2 FQGNSA. Here the CDR3 reads CASSLRGVRLGSDTQYF. CDR3 sequence (DNA): TGTGCCAGCAGCTTGAGGGGGGTGCGTTTGGGTTCGGATACGCAGTATTTT.

Notes on this clonotype: Sequence at one end of the junction differs from germline and may be a read error. The chain links TRBV27 to TRBJ2-3; tentatively, D is TRBD2 (5 bases). The CDR3 has 14 residues. In germline, CDR1 is MNHEY, CDR2 SMNVEV (reference sequence). CDR3 residues: CASSKRGRTDAQYF. CDR3 in DNA: TGTGCCAGCAGTAAGAGAGGGAGAACAGATGCGCAGTATTTT.

V gene TRBV6-1 combines with J gene TRBJ2-1; D is possibly TRBD2 (7 bases). V was trimmed by 0 bases and J by 7 bases, leaving 13 bases between them. This CDR3 comprises 15 residues. In germline, CDR1 is MNHNS, CDR2 SASEGT. The CDR3 coding sequence is TGTGCCAGCAGTGAAGCGAGGAAGGGGGGGAATGAGCAGTTCTTC. Its protein is CASSEARKGGNEQFF.

This clonotype was seen a handful of times. The CDR3 reads CASSQQKEQFF. CDR3 nucleotide sequence: TGTGCCAGCAGTCAACAGAAGGAGCAGTTCTTC. The chain links TRBV6-2 or TRBV6-3 to TRBJ2-1; D remains ambiguous. Trimming took off 5 bases at V and 10 bases at J, with 9 bases between the two ends. This CDR3 has 11 residues. Germline CDR1 MNHEY, CDR2 SVGEGT.

The V and J genes are TRBV27 and TRBJ2-7; D gene uncertain. Germline assignment: CDR1 MNHEY and CDR2 SMNVEV (reference sequence). Trimming took 6 bases from V and 6 from J, leaving 9 bases between them. This CDR3 has 11 amino acids. CDR3 sequence: CASRDGREQYF. As DNA, the CDR3 is TGTGCCAGCAGAGACGGACGCGAGCAGTACTTC.

In this sample, this clonotype turned up a few times. The rearrangement links TRBV5-6 to TRBJ2-1; 12 bases align to TRBD1. V dropped 5 bases and J dropped 7; count of bases not matched to a gene: 10. This CDR3 has 16 amino acids. The germline V gene encodes CDR1 SGHDT and CDR2 YYEEEE. The CDR3 is CASRYNRDRGLNEQFF. DNA of the CDR3: TGTGCCAGCAGGTACAACCGGGACAGGGGGCTGAATGAGCAGTTCTTC.

This clonotype was detected a few times. The rearrangement links TRBV4-2 to TRBJ2-1; no definite D call. The CDR3 sequence is 15 residues long. Per germline, CDR1 LGHNA and CDR2 YNFKEQ. V was clipped by 3 bases and J by 3 bases, with 12 bases between them. This chain's CDR3 is CASSQLYGNYNEQFF. The DNA for the CDR3 is TGTGCCAGCAGCCAGCTTTATGGGAACTACAATGAGCAGTTCTTC.

There are many counts of this clonotype. V and J are TRBV7-8 and TRBJ2-1; TRBD2 matches 13 bases. With V trimmed by 5 bases and J by 7 bases, 8 bases remained unmatched. Germline values: CDR1 SGHVS, CDR2 FQNEAQ. There are 16 residues in the CDR3. This chain's CDR3 is CASSPKTSGGANEQFF. The CDR3 DNA follows: TGTGCCAGCAGCCCCAAAACTAGCGGGGGGGCAAATGAGCAGTTCTTC.